This T cell receptor beta chain was sequenced during a study of CD4 T cells in relation to SARS-CoV-2 and coronaviruses. At the level of the study: Controls used an HIV-1 Nef peptide pool or no peptide.

Generated by immunoSEQ multiplex PCR, the TCRdb table keeps only in-frame clones and is missing some. Here the sample spans some 21,000 clones, roughly 80% being singletons. The CDR3 runs 18 residues. Germline values: CDR1 LNHNV, CDR2 YYDKDF (reference sequence). V lost 0 bases to trimming and J lost 2 bases; unmatched junction nucleotides: 5. Comment on this clone: No antigen is known for it.

The unexposed donors gave CD4+ T cells in about 2010-2019, prior to COVID-19. Isolation of CD4+ T cells took place after around eleven days in culture. The source material was CD4+ T cells from PBMCs, cultured in vitro. The chain is built from TRBV15 and TRBJ2-1; TRBD2 aligns across 12 bases. The clonotype originates from a human donor in good health. CDR3 in DNA: TGTGCCACCAGCAGAGAACTAGCGGGAGGTGGGGCCTACAATGAGCAGTTCTTC. It codes for CATSRELAGGGAYNEQFF.